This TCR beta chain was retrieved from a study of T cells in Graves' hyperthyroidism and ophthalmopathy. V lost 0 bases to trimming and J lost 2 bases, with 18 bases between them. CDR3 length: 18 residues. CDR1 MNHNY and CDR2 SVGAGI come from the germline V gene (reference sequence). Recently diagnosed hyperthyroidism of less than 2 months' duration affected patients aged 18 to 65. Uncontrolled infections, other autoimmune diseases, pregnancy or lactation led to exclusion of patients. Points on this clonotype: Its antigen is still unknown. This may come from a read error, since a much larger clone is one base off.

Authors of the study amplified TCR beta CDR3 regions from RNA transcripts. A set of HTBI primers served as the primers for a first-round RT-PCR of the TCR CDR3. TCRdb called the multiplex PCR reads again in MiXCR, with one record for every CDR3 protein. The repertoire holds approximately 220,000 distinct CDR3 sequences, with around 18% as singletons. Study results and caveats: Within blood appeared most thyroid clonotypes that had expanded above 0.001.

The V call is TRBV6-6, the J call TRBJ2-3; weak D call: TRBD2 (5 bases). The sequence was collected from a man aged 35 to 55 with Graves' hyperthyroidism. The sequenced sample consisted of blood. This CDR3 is CASSYSGRTGGPTDTQYF. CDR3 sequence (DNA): TGTGCCAGCAGTTACTCAGGCAGGACTGGAGGCCCCACAGATACGCAGTATTTT.